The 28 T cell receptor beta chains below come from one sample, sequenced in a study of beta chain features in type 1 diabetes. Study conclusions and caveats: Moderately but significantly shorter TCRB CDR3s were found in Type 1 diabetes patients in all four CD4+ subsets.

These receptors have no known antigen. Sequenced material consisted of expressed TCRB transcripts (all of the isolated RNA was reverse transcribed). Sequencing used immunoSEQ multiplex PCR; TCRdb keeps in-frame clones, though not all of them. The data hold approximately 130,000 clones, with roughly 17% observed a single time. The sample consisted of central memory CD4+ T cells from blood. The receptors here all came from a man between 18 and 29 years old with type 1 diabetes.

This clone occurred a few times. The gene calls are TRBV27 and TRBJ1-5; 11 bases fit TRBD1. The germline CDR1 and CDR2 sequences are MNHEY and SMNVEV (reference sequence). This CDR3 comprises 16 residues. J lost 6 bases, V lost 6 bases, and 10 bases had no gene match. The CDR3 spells CASSRLTGQGGQPQHF. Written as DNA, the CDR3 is TGTGCCAGCAGCCGATTGACGGGACAGGGGGGTCAGCCCCAGCATTTT.

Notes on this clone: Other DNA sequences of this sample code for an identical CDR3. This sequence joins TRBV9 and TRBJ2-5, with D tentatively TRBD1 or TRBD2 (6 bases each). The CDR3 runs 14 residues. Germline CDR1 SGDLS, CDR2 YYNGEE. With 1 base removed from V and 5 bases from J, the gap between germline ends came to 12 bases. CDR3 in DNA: TGTGCCAGCAGCGTAAATAGGGGGAGGGAGACCCAGTACTTC. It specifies CASSVNRGRETQYF.

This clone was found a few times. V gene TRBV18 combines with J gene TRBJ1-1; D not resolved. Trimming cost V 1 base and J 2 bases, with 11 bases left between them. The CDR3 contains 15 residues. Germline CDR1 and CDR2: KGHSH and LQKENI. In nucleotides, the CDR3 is TGTGCCAGCTCACCACAGTGGGGAGCCAACACTGAAGCTTTCTTT. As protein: CASSPQWGANTEAFF.

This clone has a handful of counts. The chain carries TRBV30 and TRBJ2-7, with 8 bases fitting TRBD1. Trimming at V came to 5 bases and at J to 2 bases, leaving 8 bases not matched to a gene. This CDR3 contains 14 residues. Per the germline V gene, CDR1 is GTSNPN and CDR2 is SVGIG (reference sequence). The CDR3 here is CAWSIGTGPYEQYF. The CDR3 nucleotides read TGTGCCTGGTCTATCGGGACAGGACCCTACGAGCAGTACTTC.

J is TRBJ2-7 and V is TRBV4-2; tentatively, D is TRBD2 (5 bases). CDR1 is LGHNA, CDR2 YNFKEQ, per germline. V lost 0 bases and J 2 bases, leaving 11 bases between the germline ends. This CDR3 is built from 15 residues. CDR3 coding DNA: TGTGCCAGCAGCCAAGACAGACTAAAAACCTACGAGCAGTACTTC. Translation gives CASSQDRLKTYEQYF.

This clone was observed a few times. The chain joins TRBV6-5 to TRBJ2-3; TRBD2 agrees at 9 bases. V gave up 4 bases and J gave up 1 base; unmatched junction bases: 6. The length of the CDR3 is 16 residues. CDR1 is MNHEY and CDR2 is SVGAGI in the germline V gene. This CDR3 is CASSWRGGRGTDTQYF. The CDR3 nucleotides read TGTGCCAGCAGTTGGCGGGGGGGCCGGGGCACAGATACGCAGTATTTT.

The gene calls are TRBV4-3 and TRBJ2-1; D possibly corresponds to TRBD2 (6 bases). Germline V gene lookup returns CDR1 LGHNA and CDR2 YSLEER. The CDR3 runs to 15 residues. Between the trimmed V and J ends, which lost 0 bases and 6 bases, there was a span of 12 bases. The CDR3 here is CASSQDWRGGNEQFF. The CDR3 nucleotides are TGCGCCAGCAGCCAAGATTGGAGGGGTGGCAATGAGCAGTTCTTC.

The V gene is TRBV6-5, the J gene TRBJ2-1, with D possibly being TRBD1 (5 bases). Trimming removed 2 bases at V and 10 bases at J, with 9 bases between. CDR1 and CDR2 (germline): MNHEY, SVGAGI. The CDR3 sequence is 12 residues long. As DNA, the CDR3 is TGTGCCAGCAGTTACGGGGCGCGGGAGCAGTTCTTC. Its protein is CASSYGAREQFF.

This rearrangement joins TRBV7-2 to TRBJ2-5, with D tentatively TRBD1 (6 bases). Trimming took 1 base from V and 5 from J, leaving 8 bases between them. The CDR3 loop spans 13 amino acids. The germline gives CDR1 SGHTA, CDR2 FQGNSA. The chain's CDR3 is CASSLGQAETQYF. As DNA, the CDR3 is TGTGCCAGCAGCTTAGGACAGGCGGAGACCCAGTACTTC.

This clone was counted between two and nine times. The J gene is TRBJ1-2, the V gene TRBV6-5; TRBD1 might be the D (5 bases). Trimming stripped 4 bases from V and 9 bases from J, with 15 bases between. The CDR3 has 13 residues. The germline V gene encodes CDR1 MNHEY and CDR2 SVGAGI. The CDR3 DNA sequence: TGTGCCAGCAGTTGGACCAGGGAGTCCAGCTACACCTTC. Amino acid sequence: CASSWTRESSYTF.

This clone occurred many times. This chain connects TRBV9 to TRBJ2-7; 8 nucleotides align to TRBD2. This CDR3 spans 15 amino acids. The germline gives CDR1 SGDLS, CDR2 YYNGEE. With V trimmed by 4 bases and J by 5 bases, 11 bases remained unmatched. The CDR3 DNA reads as TGTGCCAGCAGCCAAGGGTGGCGGGAGGTCGACGAGCAGTACTTC. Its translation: CASSQGWREVDEQYF.

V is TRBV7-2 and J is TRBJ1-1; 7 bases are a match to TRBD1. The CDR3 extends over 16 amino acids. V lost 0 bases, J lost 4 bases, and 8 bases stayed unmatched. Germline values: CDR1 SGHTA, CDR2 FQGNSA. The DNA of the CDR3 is TGTGCCAGCAGCTTAGCGCAAGGGGGCGCGGCCACTGAAGCTTTCTTT. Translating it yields CASSLAQGGAATEAFF.

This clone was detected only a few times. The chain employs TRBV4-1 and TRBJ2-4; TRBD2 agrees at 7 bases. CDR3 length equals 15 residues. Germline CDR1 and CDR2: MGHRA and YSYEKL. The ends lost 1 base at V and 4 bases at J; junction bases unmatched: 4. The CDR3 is CASSQVGTIKNIQYF. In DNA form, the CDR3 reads TGCGCCAGCAGCCAAGTAGGGACTATTAAAAACATTCAGTACTTC.

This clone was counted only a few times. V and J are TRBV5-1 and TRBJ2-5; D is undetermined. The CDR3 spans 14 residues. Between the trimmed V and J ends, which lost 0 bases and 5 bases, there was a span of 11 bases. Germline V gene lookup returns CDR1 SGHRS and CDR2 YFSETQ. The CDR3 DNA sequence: TGCGCCAGCAGCTTGGAGTGGGGTGCGGAGACCCAGTACTTC. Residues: CASSLEWGAETQYF. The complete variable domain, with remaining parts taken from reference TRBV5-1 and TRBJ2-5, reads KAGVTQTPRYLIKTRGQQVTLSCSPISGHRSVSWYQQTPGQGLQFLFEYFSETQRNKGNFPGRFSGRQFSNSRSEMNVSTLELGDSALYLCASSLEWGAETQYFGPGTRLLVL.

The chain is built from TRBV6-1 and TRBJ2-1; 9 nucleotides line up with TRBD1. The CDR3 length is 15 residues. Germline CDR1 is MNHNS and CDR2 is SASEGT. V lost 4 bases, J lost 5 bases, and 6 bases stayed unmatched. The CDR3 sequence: CASSVPGTGNNEQFF. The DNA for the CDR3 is TGTGCCAGCAGTGTTCCCGGGACAGGGAACAATGAGCAGTTCTTC.

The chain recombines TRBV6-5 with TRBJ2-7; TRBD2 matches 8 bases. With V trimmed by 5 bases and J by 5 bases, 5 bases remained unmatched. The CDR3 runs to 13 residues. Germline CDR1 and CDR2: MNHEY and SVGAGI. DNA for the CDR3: TGTGCCAGCAGTCTCCCGGGGGGGGACGAGCAGTACTTC. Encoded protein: CASSLPGGDEQYF.

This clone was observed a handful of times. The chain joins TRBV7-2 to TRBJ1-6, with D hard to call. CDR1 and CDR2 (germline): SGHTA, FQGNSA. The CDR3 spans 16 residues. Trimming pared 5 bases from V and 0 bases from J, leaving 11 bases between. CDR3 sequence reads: CASSRQASSYNSPLHF. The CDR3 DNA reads TGTGCCAGCAGCCGTCAGGCGAGCTCCTATAATTCACCCCTCCACTTT.

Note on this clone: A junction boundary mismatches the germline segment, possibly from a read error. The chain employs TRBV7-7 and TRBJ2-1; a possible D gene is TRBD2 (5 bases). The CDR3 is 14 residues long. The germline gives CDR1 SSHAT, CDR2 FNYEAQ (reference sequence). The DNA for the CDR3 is TGTGCTAGCAGCTTAGGCCACCTCGGGGATGAGCAGTTCTTC. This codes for CASSLGHLGDEQFF. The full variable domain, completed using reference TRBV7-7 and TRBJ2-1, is GAGVSQSPRYKVTKRGQDVTLRCDPISSHATLYWYQQALGQGPEFLTYFNYEAQPDKSGLPSDRFSAERPEGSISTLTIQRTEQRDSAMYRCASSLGHLGDEQFFGPGTRLTVL.

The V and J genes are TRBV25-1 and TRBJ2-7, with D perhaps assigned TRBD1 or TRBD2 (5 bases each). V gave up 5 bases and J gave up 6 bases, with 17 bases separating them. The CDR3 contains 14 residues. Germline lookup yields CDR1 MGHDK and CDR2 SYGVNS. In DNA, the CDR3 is TGTGCCAGCAGTCGAGGGGTAGTTTCTGGCGAGCAGTACTTC. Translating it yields CASSRGVVSGEQYF.

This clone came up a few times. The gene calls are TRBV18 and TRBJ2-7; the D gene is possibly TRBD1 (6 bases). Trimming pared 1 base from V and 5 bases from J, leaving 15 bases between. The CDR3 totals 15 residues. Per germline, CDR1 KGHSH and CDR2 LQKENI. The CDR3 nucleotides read TGTGCCAGCTCACCACGGGCAGGGGAAGCCCACGAGCAGTACTTC. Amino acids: CASSPRAGEAHEQYF.

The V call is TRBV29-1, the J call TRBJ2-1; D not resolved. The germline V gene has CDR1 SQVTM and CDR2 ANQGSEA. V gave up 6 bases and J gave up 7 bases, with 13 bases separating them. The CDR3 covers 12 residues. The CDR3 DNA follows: TGCAGCGTGTATCAGCTCGGAAATGAGCAGTTCTTC. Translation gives CSVYQLGNEQFF.

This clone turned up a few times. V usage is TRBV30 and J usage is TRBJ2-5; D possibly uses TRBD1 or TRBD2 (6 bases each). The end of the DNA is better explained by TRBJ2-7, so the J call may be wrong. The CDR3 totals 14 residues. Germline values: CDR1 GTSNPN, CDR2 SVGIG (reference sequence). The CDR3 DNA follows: TGTGCCTGGAGTTTACAGGGAGGATACTACGAGCAGTACTTC. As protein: CAWSLQGGYYEQYF.

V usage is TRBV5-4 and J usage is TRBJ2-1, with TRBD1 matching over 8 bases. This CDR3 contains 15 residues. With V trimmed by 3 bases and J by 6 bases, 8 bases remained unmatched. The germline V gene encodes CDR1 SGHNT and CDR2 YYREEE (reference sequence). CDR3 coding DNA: TGTGCCAGCAGCTCAGGACAGGGAGAGGGCAATGAGCAGTTCTTC. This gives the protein CASSSGQGEGNEQFF.

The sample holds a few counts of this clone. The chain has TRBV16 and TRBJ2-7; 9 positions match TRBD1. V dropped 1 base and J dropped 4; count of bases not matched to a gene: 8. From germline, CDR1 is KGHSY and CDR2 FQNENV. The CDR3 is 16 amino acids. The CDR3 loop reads CASSQLSGQGSYEQYF. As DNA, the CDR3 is TGTGCCAGCAGCCAATTATCCGGACAGGGGTCTTACGAGCAGTACTTC.

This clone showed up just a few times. Here the CDR3 reads CASSPRDIGLNTEAFF. CDR3 bases: TGTGCCAGCAGCCCCCGGGACATCGGCCTGAACACTGAAGCTTTCTTT. This chain connects TRBV7-9 to TRBJ1-1, with D tentatively TRBD1 (6 bases). This CDR3 comprises 16 residues. The germline CDR1 and CDR2 sequences are SEHNR and FQNEAQ (reference sequence). The V end was cut by 5 bases, the J end by 0 bases, with 16 bases between.

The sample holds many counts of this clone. CDR3 region: CASSFSQGSVHEKLFF. Here the CDR3 DNA reads TGTGCCAGCAGTTTCTCTCAGGGTAGTGTGCATGAAAAACTGTTTTTT. The chain employs TRBV27 and TRBJ1-4, with a weak D call TRBD1 (5 bases). The CDR3 has 16 amino acids. Germline CDR1 and CDR2: MNHEY and SMNVEV (reference sequence). Trimming took 3 bases from V and 6 from J, leaving 17 bases between them.

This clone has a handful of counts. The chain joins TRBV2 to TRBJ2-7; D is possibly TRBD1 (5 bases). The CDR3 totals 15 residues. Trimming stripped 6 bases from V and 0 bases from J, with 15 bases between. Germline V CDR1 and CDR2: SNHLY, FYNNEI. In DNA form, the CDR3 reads TGTGCCAGCAGCTTAAGCCCCGACAGCTCCTACGAGCAGTACTTC. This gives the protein CASSLSPDSSYEQYF.

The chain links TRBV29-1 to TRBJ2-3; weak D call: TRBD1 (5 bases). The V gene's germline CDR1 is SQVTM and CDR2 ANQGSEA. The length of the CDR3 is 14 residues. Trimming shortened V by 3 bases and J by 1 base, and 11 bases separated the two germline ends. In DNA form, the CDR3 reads TGCAGCGTTGATGGAAAGACAGGCACAGATACGCAGTATTTT. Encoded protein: CSVDGKTGTDTQYF.